This T cell receptor beta chain derives from a study of blood T cells in healthy people across ages. Whole-study findings and limits: Calculation of diversity from one million T cells yielded estimates considered to be underestimates.

It was with a sample-barcoded 5' primer and a J-beta primer mix that a second PCR of roughly 7 to 11 cycles was run. A template-switch adaptor that had 12 random nucleotides put a tag on each cDNA molecule. TCRdb ran MiXCR on the 5' RACE reads and lists one entry per CDR3 protein. The top ten clones hold about 26% of a sample with around 780,000 distinct CDR3 sequences, roughly three fifths of them seen once. The germline V gene encodes CDR1 SGHRS and CDR2 YFSETQ. V was pared by 5 bases and J by 7 bases, with 16 bases between. This CDR3 has 15 residues. A note on this clonotype: Its antigen is still unknown.

The receptor was isolated from a man in his forties in good health. Sample: blood. The V call is TRBV5-1, the J call TRBJ1-6; D call uncertain. This chain's CDR3 is CASRPVPSRNSPLHF. CDR3 bases: TGCGCCAGCAGGCCCGTGCCGAGCCGAAATTCACCCCTCCACTTT. The full variable domain, rest sourced from reference TRBV5-1 and TRBJ1-6, is KAGVTQTPRYLIKTRGQQVTLSCSPISGHRSVSWYQQTPGQGLQFLFEYFSETQRNKGNFPGRFSGRQFSNSRSEMNVSTLELGDSALYLCASRPVPSRNSPLHFGNGTRLTVT.